This T cell receptor beta chain was sequenced in a study of Graves' ophthalmopathy and Graves' hyperthyroidism. Overall study findings and caveats: Blood also contained most of the expanded thyroid clonotypes above 0.001 frequency. With a specificity of around 77% and a sensitivity of about 71%, the model predicted ophthalmopathy progression. Ophthalmopathy was separated from stable hyperthyroidism by a 13-signature model with over 85% sensitivity and 65% to 82% specificity.

CDR3 regions of TCR beta were amplified from RNA transcripts. RT-PCR with HTBI primers came first, then second-round multiplex PCR. TCRdb reanalysed the multiplex PCR reads using MiXCR and keeps one entry per CDR3 protein. The table lists around 400,000 distinct CDR3 sequences, about 17% of them singletons. V shed 6 bases, J shed 7 bases, and the junction held 12 bases outside the gene matches. The length of the CDR3 is 15 residues. There are many counts of this clonotype. Its antigen is not identified. Sampling approximately 10 ml of fresh peripheral blood provided the PBMCs. The clonotype originates from a woman aged 18-29 years with Graves' ophthalmopathy. The chain combines TRBV12-3 or TRBV12-4 with TRBJ1-5, with 7 bases aligning to TRBD1. Input material: peripheral blood. As DNA, the CDR3 is TGTGCCAGCAGGGTTACAGGGGAAGGAGAGCAGCCCCAGCATTTT. Its translation: CASRVTGEGEQPQHF.